This T cell receptor beta chain was observed in a study of graft-versus-host responses after intestinal transplantation. The study's findings and limits: Patients who carried graft-donor T cell macrochimerism also had high graft-versus-host to host-versus-graft clonal ratios in their allografts. The recipient marrow held GvH clones, and some of them showed up first in ileum or blood. GvH clone levels peaked in circulation, and this peak was associated with early post-transplant HvG declines.

V was clipped by 6 bases and J by 3 bases, with 6 bases between them. The CDR3 loop spans 11 amino acids. Germline V gives CDR1 ENHRY, CDR2 SYGVKD. Repertoires were generated with immunoSEQ multiplex PCR, while TCRdb's copy carries only in-frame clones and drops some. The sample shows more than 20,000 clones, 75% to 90% of them seen only once. This clone was counted a few times. Antigen specificity is unknown. The clonotype originates from a human patient who received an intestinal transplant, so some T cells may come from the graft donor. The genes are TRBV10-3 and TRBJ2-7; D is uncertain. The starting material was PBMCs, obtained 28 days after intestinal transplant. The DNA for the CDR3 is TGTGCCATCAGACAGAACTACGAGCAGTACTTC. This gives the protein CAIRQNYEQYF.